One TCR beta chain is described in this entry. This specimen belongs to a study of blood T cell repertoires in COVID-19. Study-level information: From T cells, B-cell-depleted T cells, or PBMCs came the material, which was cDNA or gDNA.

As processed by the authors: Amplified reference gene primers provided the basis for estimating nucleated cell counts. Measured with immunoSEQ multiplex PCR; TCRdb has only the in-frame clones, and not every one. V, J and clone size were drawn from that table, and D and trimming were deduced from the DNA. Among approximately 300,000 clones listed, around nine tenths were seen once. Participants' own reports of clinical history determined their cohort assignment. The CDR3 is 13 residues long. The V end was cut by 4 bases, the J end by 3 bases, with 9 bases between. This TCR was sampled from a man in his sixties who had recovered from COVID-19. The V gene is TRBV12-3 or TRBV12-4, the J gene TRBJ1-2; the D is unclear. The sequencing input was PBMCs or T cells enriched from blood (not recorded which). The CDR3 bases are TGTGCCAGCAGTTCTGGGCACGACTATGGCTACACCTTC. Translated: CASSSGHDYGYTF.